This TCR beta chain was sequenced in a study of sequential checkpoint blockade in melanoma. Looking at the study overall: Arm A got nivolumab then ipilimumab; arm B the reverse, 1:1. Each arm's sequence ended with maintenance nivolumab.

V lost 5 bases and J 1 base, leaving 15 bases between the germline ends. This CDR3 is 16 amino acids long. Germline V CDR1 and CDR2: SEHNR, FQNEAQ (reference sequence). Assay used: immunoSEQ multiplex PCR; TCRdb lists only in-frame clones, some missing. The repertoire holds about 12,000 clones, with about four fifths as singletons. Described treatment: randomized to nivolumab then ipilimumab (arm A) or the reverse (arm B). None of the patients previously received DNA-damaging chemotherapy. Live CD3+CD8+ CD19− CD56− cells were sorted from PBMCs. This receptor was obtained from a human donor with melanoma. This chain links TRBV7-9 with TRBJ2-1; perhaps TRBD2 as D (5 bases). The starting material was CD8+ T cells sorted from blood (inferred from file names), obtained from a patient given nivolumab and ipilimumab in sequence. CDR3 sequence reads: CASSPPAGVSYNEQFF. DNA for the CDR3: TGTGCCAGCAGCCCCCCCGCCGGGGTGTCCTACAATGAGCAGTTCTTC.